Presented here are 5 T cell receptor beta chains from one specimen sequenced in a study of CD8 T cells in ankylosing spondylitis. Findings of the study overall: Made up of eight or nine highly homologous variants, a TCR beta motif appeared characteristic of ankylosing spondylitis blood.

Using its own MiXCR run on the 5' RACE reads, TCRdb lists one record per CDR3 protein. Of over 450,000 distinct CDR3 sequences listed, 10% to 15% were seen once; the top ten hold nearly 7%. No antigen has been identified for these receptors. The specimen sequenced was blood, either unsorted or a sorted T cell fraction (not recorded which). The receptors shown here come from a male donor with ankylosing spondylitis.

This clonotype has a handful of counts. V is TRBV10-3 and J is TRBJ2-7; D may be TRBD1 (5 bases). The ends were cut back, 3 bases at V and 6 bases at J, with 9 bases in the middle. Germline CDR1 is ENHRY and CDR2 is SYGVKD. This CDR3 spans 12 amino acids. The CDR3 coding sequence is TGTGCCATCAGTGACCAAGGGGTCGAGCAGTACGTC. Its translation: CAISDQGVEQYV.

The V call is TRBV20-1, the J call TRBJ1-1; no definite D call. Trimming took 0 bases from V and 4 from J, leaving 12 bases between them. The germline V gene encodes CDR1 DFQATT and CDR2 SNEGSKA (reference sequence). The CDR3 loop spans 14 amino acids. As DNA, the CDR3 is TGCAGTGCTAGAGATAGCCATCCGACCACTGAAGCTTTCTTT. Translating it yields CSARDSHPTTEAFF.

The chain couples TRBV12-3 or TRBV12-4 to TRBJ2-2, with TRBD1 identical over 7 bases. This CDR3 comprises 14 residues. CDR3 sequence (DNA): TGTGCTTCAGAGGAGACAGGGCCGGCCGGGGAGCTGTTTTTT. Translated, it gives CASEETGPAGELFF.

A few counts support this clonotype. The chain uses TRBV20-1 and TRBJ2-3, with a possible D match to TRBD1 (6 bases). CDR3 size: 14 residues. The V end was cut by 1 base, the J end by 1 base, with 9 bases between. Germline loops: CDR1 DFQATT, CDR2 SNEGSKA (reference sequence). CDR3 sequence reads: CSARAGEGTDTQYF. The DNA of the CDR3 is TGCAGTGCTAGAGCAGGGGAAGGCACAGATACGCAGTATTTT.

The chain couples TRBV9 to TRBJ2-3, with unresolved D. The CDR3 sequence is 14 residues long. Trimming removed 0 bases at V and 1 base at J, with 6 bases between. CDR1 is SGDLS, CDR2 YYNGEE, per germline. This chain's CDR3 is CASSVDQGTDTQYF. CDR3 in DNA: TGTGCCAGCAGCGTAGATCAGGGCACAGATACGCAGTATTTT.